These 30 T cell receptor beta chains share one sample of origin, sequenced in a study of blood T cell repertoires in COVID-19. The protocol was immunoSEQ multiplex PCR, while the TCRdb copy is restricted to in-frame clones and leaves out a portion. The repertoire has some 290,000 clones, roughly nine tenths of them found once; the top ten carry almost 4%. The sample comprised PBMCs or T cells enriched from blood (not recorded which). Receptors were obtained from a woman aged 25 to 39 who had been exposed to COVID-19.

This rearrangement joins TRBV29-1 to TRBJ1-2; D may be TRBD1 (6 bases). Germline V gene lookup returns CDR1 SQVTM and CDR2 ANQGSEA. This CDR3 has 13 residues. Trimming shortened V by 0 bases and J by 5 bases, and 10 bases separated the two germline ends. The CDR3 DNA reads as TGCAGCGTTGAAGATCAGGGGTATTATGGCTACACCTTC. This codes for CSVEDQGYYGYTF.

This clone was detected only once. The chain employs TRBV30 and TRBJ2-3, with TRBD2 as a possible D gene (5 bases). The germline V gene encodes CDR1 GTSNPN and CDR2 SVGIG (reference sequence). Trimming removed 2 bases from V and 4 bases from J, with 16 bases in between. The CDR3 has 15 amino acids. CDR3 DNA: TGTGCCTGGAGTAGTCGAGGGCTGGTACCAGATACGCAGTATTTT. Protein: CAWSSRGLVPDTQYF.

This sequence joins TRBV5-1 and TRBJ2-7, with D possibly matching TRBD1 (6 bases). V was clipped by 4 bases and J by 3 bases, with 14 bases between them. The CDR3 has 14 amino acids. Germline CDR1 SGHRS, CDR2 YFSETQ. For the CDR3, the DNA is TGCGCCAGCAGCGCCGGGACATCAGACTACGAGCAGTACTTC. Protein sequence: CASSAGTSDYEQYF.

The chain joins TRBV3-1 (or the pseudogene TRBV3-2) to TRBJ1-1, with TRBD1 matching over 7 bases. The CDR3 spans 14 residues. Germline-derived CDR1 and CDR2 are LGHDT and YNNKEL (reference sequence). The V segment lost 3 bases and the J segment 4 bases; nucleotides outside the gene matches: 5. The CDR3 DNA reads TGTGCCAGCAGCCAGGGACAGTTGGTCACTGAAGCTTTCTTT. It codes for CASSQGQLVTEAFF.

V and J are TRBV5-5 and TRBJ2-5, with a weak D call TRBD1 (6 bases). The V and J ends lost 1 base and 4 bases respectively, with 17 bases between them. CDR3 length equals 16 residues. CDR1 and CDR2 (germline): SGHKS, YYEKEE (reference sequence). The CDR3 DNA sequence: TGTGCCAGCAGCTTGCTGGACAGCTTCCTAGGAGAGACCCAGTACTTC. It is translated as CASSLLDSFLGETQYF.

This clone was seen a single time. The V call is TRBV7-2, the J call TRBJ2-7, with TRBD1 identical over 7 bases. CDR1 and CDR2 (germline): SGHTA, FQGNSA. V shed 1 base, J shed 2 bases, and the junction held 5 bases outside the gene matches. CDR3 length: 15 amino acids. The CDR3 DNA reads as TGTGCCAGCAGCTTAGGGCAGGGGACAGCCTACGAGCAGTACTTC. Amino acid sequence: CASSLGQGTAYEQYF.

This chain connects TRBV5-7 to TRBJ2-1, with a possible D match to TRBD2 (6 bases). TRBV5-7 is designated an ORF whose function remains uncertain. V was trimmed by 0 bases and J by 4 bases, leaving 11 bases between them. The CDR3 has 15 amino acids. CDR3 loop: CASSLEGLRYNEQFF. For the CDR3, the DNA is TGTGCCAGCAGCTTGGAGGGACTTAGATACAATGAGCAGTTCTTC.

The rearrangement uses TRBV19 and TRBJ2-3; 11 nucleotides align to TRBD1. The germline V gene encodes CDR1 LNHDA and CDR2 SQIVND (reference sequence). V dropped 9 bases and J dropped 5; count of bases not matched to a gene: 13. The CDR3 is 16 residues long. The CDR3 is CASVGWTGGEGDTQYF. CDR3 coding DNA: TGTGCCAGCGTGGGATGGACAGGGGGCGAAGGAGATACGCAGTATTTT.

This clone appeared once. The rearrangement joins TRBV15 to TRBJ1-2; TRBD1 aligns across 7 bases. V shed 3 bases, J shed 8 bases, and the junction held 9 bases outside the gene matches. Germline CDR1 and CDR2: LNHNV and YYDKDF (reference sequence). The CDR3 runs to 14 residues. The CDR3 nucleotides read TGTGCCACCAGCAGGGGACAGACCTGGGAAGGCTACACCTTC. Translated, it gives CATSRGQTWEGYTF.

The chain couples TRBV5-1 to TRBJ2-6; D unresolved. Deletions cut 0 bases from V and 0 bases from J, with 7 bases between. The CDR3 runs 16 residues. The germline gives CDR1 SGHRS, CDR2 YFSETQ. In DNA form, the CDR3 reads TGCGCCAGCAGCTTGGTGCGAGACTCTGGGGCCAACGTCCTGACTTTC. Translating it yields CASSLVRDSGANVLTF.

V is TRBV9 and J is TRBJ1-1; 7 bases map to TRBD1. After removal of 3 bases from V and 5 bases from J, the junction contained 7 bases not matched to a gene. CDR1 is SGDLS and CDR2 is YYNGEE in the germline V gene. The CDR3 consists of 14 residues. The CDR3 sequence is CASSATGVDTEAFF. The CDR3 DNA reads TGTGCCAGCAGCGCAACAGGGGTCGATACTGAAGCTTTCTTT.

The gene calls are TRBV6-5 and TRBJ1-5; the D is unclear. Trimming cost V 4 bases and J 8 bases, with 9 bases left between them. CDR1 and CDR2 from the germline V gene are MNHEY and SVGAGI. The CDR3 length is 12 residues. CDR3 DNA sequence: TGTGCCAGCAGTTTCCCCCGCGAGCCCCAGCATTTT. It specifies CASSFPREPQHF.

The chain has TRBV7-9 and TRBJ1-5, with 7 bases identical to TRBD1. Germline values: CDR1 SEHNR, CDR2 FQNEAQ (reference sequence). This CDR3 spans 18 amino acids. The J segment lost 3 bases and the V segment lost 5 bases, leaving 16 bases of the junction unmatched. As DNA, the CDR3 is TGTGCCAGCAGCGCCGGGAGGGACAGCCGAATTTCCAATCAGCCCCAGCATTTT. Protein: CASSAGRDSRISNQPQHF. The complete variable domain, with remaining parts taken from reference TRBV7-9 and TRBJ1-5, reads DTGVSQNPRHKITKRGQNVTFRCDPISEHNRLYWYRQTLGQGPEFLTYFQNEAQLEKSRLLSDRFSAERPKGSFSTLEIQRTEQGDSAMYLCASSAGRDSRISNQPQHFGDGTRLSIL.

V usage is TRBV3-1 (or the pseudogene TRBV3-2) and J usage is TRBJ2-1; 7 bases are a match to TRBD2. V lost 2 bases and J lost 0; bases outside the gene matches: 4. The CDR3 contains 16 residues. Germline V gene data show CDR1 as LGHDT and CDR2 as YNNKEL (reference sequence). Written as DNA, the CDR3 is TGTGCCAGCAGCCAAAGGGGCGGGGGCTCCTACAATGAGCAGTTCTTC. Translating gives CASSQRGGGSYNEQFF.

This chain links TRBV12-3 or TRBV12-4 with TRBJ2-7, with 7 bases lining up with TRBD1. The CDR3 spans 13 residues. Unmatched junction bases numbered 3, after V lost 5 bases and J lost 2 bases. This CDR3 reads CASSLTGPYEQYF. The CDR3 DNA sequence: TGTGCCAGCAGTCTGACAGGGCCCTACGAGCAGTACTTC.

The chain employs TRBV27 and TRBJ2-2; no firm D call. The germline V gene has CDR1 MNHEY and CDR2 SMNVEV (reference sequence). V lost 0 bases and J lost 1, with 9 bases in between. CDR3 length: 16 residues. CDR3 nucleotide sequence: TGTGCCAGCAGTTTATCTGTGGAGTTGAACACCGGGGAGCTGTTTTTT. It specifies CASSLSVELNTGELFF.

The CDR3 nucleotides are TGTGCCAGCAGTGGACTCGGGGGCTACACCTTC. Translation: CASSGLGGYTF. The chain is built from TRBV12-3 or TRBV12-4 and TRBJ1-2, with D unresolved. This CDR3 comprises 11 residues. Between the trimmed V and J ends, which lost 5 bases and 8 bases, there was a span of 9 bases.

The chain employs TRBV5-1 and TRBJ1-2, with 7 bases aligning to TRBD1. Germline assignment: CDR1 SGHRS and CDR2 YFSETQ. The CDR3 spans 15 residues. V was clipped by 2 bases and J by 5 bases; unmatched bases: 9. The CDR3 protein is CASSFRWDSPYGYTF. The CDR3 DNA reads as TGCGCCAGCAGCTTCCGATGGGACAGCCCATATGGCTACACCTTC.

This clone was detected once. The J gene is TRBJ2-6, the V gene TRBV5-6, with D unclear. The germline gives CDR1 SGHDT, CDR2 YYEEEE. V lost 4 bases and J lost 4, with 12 bases in between. The CDR3 extends over 15 amino acids. Here the CDR3 reads CASSPEWKGANVLTF. The CDR3 DNA reads as TGTGCCAGCAGCCCGGAGTGGAAGGGGGCCAACGTCCTGACTTTC.

This clone was found many times. The V and J genes are TRBV12-3 or TRBV12-4 and TRBJ2-3; TRBD2 matches 11 bases. Trimming at V came to 9 bases and at J to 6 bases, leaving 2 bases not matched to a gene. CDR3 length: 12 amino acids. The CDR3 sequence is CASSGGGDTQYF. CDR3 bases: TGTGCCAGTAGCGGGGGGGGCGATACGCAGTATTTT.

The CDR3 protein is CASSRGQGAGDEQFF. CDR3 coding DNA: TGTGCCAGCAGCCGGGGACAGGGGGCTGGCGATGAGCAGTTCTTC. The rearrangement joins TRBV14 to TRBJ2-1; 12 nucleotides agree with TRBD1. This CDR3 spans 15 amino acids. Trimming at V came to 4 bases and at J to 8 bases, leaving 6 bases not matched to a gene. Germline V gene sequence: CDR1 SGHDN, CDR2 FVKESK. Filled out from reference TRBV14 and TRBJ2-1, the complete variable domain reads EAGVTQFPSHSVIEKGQTVTLRCDPISGHDNLYWYRRVMGKEIKFLLHFVKESKQDESGMPNNRFLAERTGGTYSTLKVQPAELEDSGVYFCASSRGQGAGDEQFFGPGTRLTVL.

This rearrangement joins TRBV18 to TRBJ2-3, with a tentative D call TRBD2 (6 bases). CDR1 is KGHSH, CDR2 LQKENI, per germline. V lost 0 bases and J 10 bases, leaving 11 bases between the germline ends. There are 13 residues in the CDR3. The CDR3 DNA is TGTGCCAGCTCACCACCCTCCAGGGAGGCGCAGTATTTT. This gives the protein CASSPPSREAQYF.

The J gene is TRBJ1-1, the V gene TRBV4-1; 8 nucleotides align to TRBD1. Per germline, CDR1 MGHRA and CDR2 YSYEKL. The CDR3 is 16 amino acids. The trim removed 1 base at V and 5 bases at J, leaving 9 bases unmatched. In nucleotides, the CDR3 is TGCGCCAGCAGCCAAGCACCAACAGGGGGTGGTACTGAAGCTTTCTTT. This sequence encodes CASSQAPTGGGTEAFF.

J is TRBJ1-6 and V is TRBV7-2; D gene uncertain. Germline V gene lookup returns CDR1 SGHTA and CDR2 FQGNSA. The CDR3 totals 16 residues. V lost 5 bases, J lost 6 bases, and 17 bases lay in between. CDR3 DNA sequence: TGTGCCAGCAGCGCCAATTCGGCGCGACTTAATTCACCCCTCCACTTT. This gives the protein CASSANSARLNSPLHF.

The V and J genes are TRBV19 and TRBJ1-1; 8 positions agree with TRBD1. With 5 bases clipped from V and 8 bases from J, the junction kept 10 bases outside the gene matches. This CDR3 is built from 14 residues. Per germline, CDR1 LNHDA and CDR2 SQIVND (reference sequence). The CDR3 reads CASSWTGIAMEAFF. The CDR3 DNA reads as TGTGCCAGTAGTTGGACAGGGATCGCTATGGAAGCTTTCTTT.

The V and J genes are TRBV30 and TRBJ2-1, with 8 bases lining up with TRBD1. Germline CDR1 is GTSNPN and CDR2 is SVGIG (reference sequence). V lost 5 bases and J lost 7; bases outside the gene matches: 10. CDR3 length: 14 amino acids. CDR3 in DNA: TGTGCCTGGGTCGCGGGGACAGGTAGAAATGAGCAGTTCTTC. Translation gives CAWVAGTGRNEQFF.

The chain couples TRBV27 to TRBJ1-2; TRBD1 aligns across 8 bases. V shed 4 bases, J shed 4 bases, and the junction held 11 bases outside the gene matches. Germline CDR1 is MNHEY and CDR2 is SMNVEV (reference sequence). The CDR3 sequence is 16 residues long. In nucleotides, the CDR3 is TGTGCCAGCAGTTCGTCGGACAGGGTACGACTCTATGGCTACACCTTC. Protein sequence: CASSSSDRVRLYGYTF.

The V gene is TRBV7-9, the J gene TRBJ1-6; 8 bases line up with TRBD1. Losses at the gene ends were 5 bases for V and 0 bases for J; bases not matched to a gene: 6. The CDR3 is 17 amino acids. Germline CDR1 and CDR2: SEHNR and FQNEAQ (reference sequence). The CDR3 nucleotides read TGTGCCAGCAGCCCCGGACAGGGAAGCTCCTATAATTCACCCCTCCACTTT. This codes for CASSPGQGSSYNSPLHF.

This clone was seen once. The chain is built from TRBV18 and TRBJ2-3; D is unresolved. Germline V gives CDR1 KGHSH, CDR2 LQKENI. V lost 3 bases and J lost 6, with 7 bases in between. The CDR3 loop spans 12 amino acids. CDR3 sequence: CASSPTRDTQYF. Here the CDR3 DNA reads TGTGCCAGCTCACCTACTCGGGATACGCAGTATTTT.

The chain has TRBV14 and TRBJ2-7; D unclear. The CDR3 contains 15 residues. V shed 0 bases and J shed 2 bases, with 11 bases lying between them. Germline lookup yields CDR1 SGHDN and CDR2 FVKESK. The CDR3 is CASSQEPVPTYEQYF. The CDR3 bases are TGTGCCAGCAGCCAAGAACCGGTCCCCACCTACGAGCAGTACTTC.